This T cell receptor (beta chain) comes out of a study of monozygotic twins with cystic fibrosis. At the level of the study: Libraries were built from 2.5 to 3 micrograms of fragmented DNA using about 15 PCR cycles. Points from the study as a whole: Co-twins had the most similar V usage for 13 of 16 pairs, J for 8. Nucleotide-identical clonotype sharing was significantly higher within monozygotic CF twin pairs than between unrelated CF individuals. No link emerged between shared CDR3 counts and age, concordance or severity.

Germline CDR1 LNHDA, CDR2 SQIVND (reference sequence). V shed 4 bases and J 1 base; nucleotides not matched to a gene: 8. The CDR3 runs to 16 residues. The repertoire was sequenced with immunoSEQ multiplex PCR; TCRdb's copy has only in-frame clones and lacks some. This table holds 34,000 or so clones, more than 85% found once. As concerns this clone: Its antigen is still unknown.

The origin of this receptor is a girl aged 2 to 9 with cystic fibrosis. This rearrangement joins TRBV19 to TRBJ2-3; 7 bases are shared with TRBD1. The material sequenced was blood. CDR3 nucleotides: TGTGCCAGTAGTAAGGGGACCGGGACAGGCACAGATACGCAGTATTTT. Translated: CASSKGTGTGTDTQYF. The variable domain in full, completed from reference TRBV19 and TRBJ2-3, reads DGGITQSPKYLFRKEGQNVTLSCEQNLNHDAMYWYRQDPGQGLRLIYYSQIVNDFQKGDIAEGYSVSREKKESFPLTVTSAQKNPTAFYLCASSKGTGTGTDTQYFGPGTRLTVL.